The clone carrying this T cell receptor beta chain was picked up a small number of times. Trimming removed 5 bases from V and 1 base from J, with 15 bases in between. In germline, CDR1 is MNHNY, CDR2 SVGAGI (reference sequence). The CDR3 spans 15 residues. The PCR contained 60 Vbeta and 13 Jbeta primers. The table came from immunoSEQ multiplex PCR; TCRdb's copy has only in-frame clones and leaves some out. Here the sample spans about 160,000 clones, approximately 79% being singletons. The data are from a study of cytomegalovirus exposure and HLA in healthy donors. This sequence was found in a man aged 40-50 years in good health and CMV-seropositive. The chain carries TRBV6-6 and TRBJ2-7, with D maybe TRBD2 (6 bases). The source material was PBMCs. CDR3 region: CASSPPGLRSYEQYF. As DNA, the CDR3 is TGTGCCAGCAGTCCCCCGGGACTGCGGTCCTACGAGCAGTACTTC.